This T cell receptor (beta chain) comes out of a study of identifying expanded T cells in peripheral blood (dated by TCRdb to between 2019 and 2020). Regarding the study in general: Technical replicates were generated by sequencing separate aliquots of the same genomic DNA pool, with four replicates compared pairwise. Here is what the overall study found, with its caveats: The authors expected that over much longer intervals, such as months to years, biological variance in healthy repertoires might increase even further. Between technical replicates the binomial model flagged approximately 1.3 differentially abundant clones, whereas over two weeks the binomial model flagged about 16.4 and over roughly four weeks 19 to 20. Variance in clone template counts between approximately 2-week samples significantly increased with total template count across all healthy donors. The beta-binomial model significantly reduced the number of clones called differentially abundant and the false-positive rate across all healthy-donor time intervals.

As for this clone: The antigen it binds to is not known. Per-base qualities were not stored, and no clone one base away is much larger.

The immunoSEQ Assay, which relies on bias-controlled multiplex PCR amplification of genomic DNA, was used to profile TCRbeta CDR3 regions. The original methods were these. The absolute abundance of each unique TCRbeta CDR3 region was quantified after sequences were collapsed and filtered. Differential abundance was tested with two models: a binomial (Fisher-equivalent) model and a beta-binomial model that adds time-dependent variance fitted from healthy donors. Clones with fewer than 5 combined templates were removed, and a clone was called differentially abundant if the clone's Benjamini-Hochberg FDR was below 0.01. The form v = (b*log(k)+a)^2 was used to model beta-binomial variance as a function of total template count across the two samples. Entries here come from immuneACCESS through TCRdb and include only in-frame sequences with V and J called. Some clones fail to appear in such tables; in the studies checked, an unresolved V gene covers under half of the shortfall, and the cause of the remainder is unknown. D and trimming come from the DNA, and the V and J calls and clone size come from that table. This sample has about 97,000 clones in its table, and approximately 88% of those were observed once. 13% to 15% of the sample comes from the top ten.

The CDR1 and CDR2 encoded by the germline V gene are MGHRA and YSYEKL. V drops 3 bases and J drops 1 base, leaving 6 bases in between. The CDR3, cysteine through phenylalanine, is 13 amino acids long. CDR3 DNA only is kept here, 39 bases in frame from base 1. During the collection period, no immune events, such as infections, were documented for the healthy donors. To calibrate time-dependent variance in a beta-binomial model of T-cell clone differential abundance, blood repertoires from healthy donors were used as a training cohort. The training cohort included 10 healthy donors, of whom 3 were female and 7 were male. The donors were between roughly 29 and 65 years old, with an average age of about 45 years. Whole blood from each healthy donor was obtained from a commercial supplier and was collected at three time points approximately 13 days apart. Genomic DNA was extracted from unsorted whole blood for immunosequencing.

The sample consisted of blood. The clonotype comes from a person aged 18-70 years in good health. This receptor chain uses TRBV4-1 and TRBJ1-2; no confident D gene assignment can be made. The DNA reads as follows: TGCGCCAGCAGCCAGGGTTATAACTATGGCTACACCTTC. Its coded protein is CASSQGYNYGYTF.